The rows below give T cell receptor beta chains drawn from one sample of a study of blood T cell repertoires in COVID-19. Sequencing was performed with immunoSEQ multiplex PCR; in TCRdb, only in-frame clones are kept and a portion is missing. The sample carries under 65,000 clones, 82% recorded once. Sequencing used peripheral blood. These receptor sequences come from a woman aged 55-75 years with acute or convalescent COVID-19. Each CDR3 is given with its conserved first and last residue. D genes are given only for firm matches. Not all rows give a size; the values are once, few, many and, for expanded clones, a class.

clone size | D gene | CDR3 length | J gene | V gene | CDR3 protein | CDR3 DNA
- | - | 13 | TRBJ2-1 | TRBV5-6 | CASSPPVYNEQFF | TGTGCCAGCAGCCCCCCGGTGTACAATGAGCAGTTCTTC
- | TRBD1 | 17 | TRBJ2-2 | TRBV15 | CATSRRQGARGTGELFF | TGTGCCACCAGCCGACGACAGGGGGCACGGGGCACCGGGGAGCTGTTTTTT
- | - | 14 | TRBJ2-7 | TRBV5-4 | CASSLPGQDYEQYF | TGTGCCAGCAGCCTCCCGGGACAAGACTACGAGCAGTACTTC
- | - | 15 | TRBJ1-1 | TRBV5-1 | CASSLDRILNTEAFF | TGCGCCAGCAGCCTGGACAGAATACTGAACACTGAAGCTTTCTTT
- | TRBD2 | 17 | TRBJ2-3 | TRBV10-3 | CAISESGSSGGLDTQYF | TGTGCCATCAGTGAGTCGGGTAGTAGCGGGGGTCTAGATACGCAGTATTTT
- | - | 15 | TRBJ1-6 | TRBV5-1 | CASSLEQGVNSPLHF | TGCGCCAGCAGCTTGGAGCAGGGCGTTAATTCACCCCTCCACTTT
- | TRBD1 | 15 | TRBJ2-2 | TRBV5-1 | CASRQGGSDTGELFF | TGCGCCAGCAGACAGGGGGGCTCGGACACCGGGGAGCTGTTTTTT
- | TRBD1 | 19 | TRBJ2-6 | TRBV12-5 | CASGLPWGQGLRGANVLTF | TGTGCTAGTGGTTTGCCCTGGGGACAGGGTTTGAGAGGGGCCAACGTCCTGACTTTC
- | - | 12 | TRBJ1-6 | TRBV30 | CAWSAGDSPLHF | TGTGCCTGGAGTGCTGGAGATTCACCCCTCCACTTT
- | - | 13 | TRBJ2-7 | TRBV7-9 | CASSPQAISEQYF | TGTGCCAGCAGCCCTCAGGCCATTTCCGAGCAGTACTTC
- | TRBD1 | 16 | TRBJ1-2 | TRBV19 | CASSSRAGRGPYGYTF | TGTGCCAGTAGTAGCCGTGCGGGCAGGGGGCCCTATGGCTACACCTTC
- | - | 14 | TRBJ1-4 | TRBV30 | CAWREAGAVEKLFF | TGTGCCTGGAGGGAAGCAGGGGCGGTAGAAAAACTGTTTTTT
- | - | 13 | TRBJ1-6 | TRBV21-1 | CASSKDGGSPLHF | TGTGCCAGCAGCAAAGATGGAGGTTCACCCCTCCACTTT
- | TRBD1 | 13 | TRBJ1-5 | TRBV19 | CASHGQGNQPQHF | TGTGCCAGCCACGGACAGGGTAATCAGCCCCAGCATTTT
- | TRBD1 | 15 | TRBJ1-2 | TRBV3-1/TRBV3-2 | CASSPQGAYNYGYTF | TGTGCCAGCAGCCCACAGGGGGCTTATAACTATGGCTACACCTTC
- | - | 14 | TRBJ1-4 | TRBV27 | CASSPDSFYEKLFF | TGTGCCAGCAGTCCCGACAGTTTTTATGAAAAACTGTTTTTT
- | - | 13 | TRBJ2-7 | TRBV3-1/TRBV3-2 | CASSHTELNEQYF | TGTGCCAGCAGCCACACCGAGTTGAACGAGCAGTACTTC
- | - | 14 | TRBJ2-7 | TRBV18 | CASSPSGGPYEQYF | TGTGCCAGCTCACCTAGTGGGGGCCCCTACGAGCAGTACTTC
- | TRBD1 | 13 | TRBJ1-1 | TRBV3-1/TRBV3-2 | CASSPSGQGEAFF | TGTGCCAGCAGCCCATCCGGACAGGGTGAAGCTTTCTTT
- | - | 10 | TRBJ1-2 | TRBV12-3/TRBV12-4 | CASSGGGYTF | TGTGCCAGCAGTGGAGGAGGCTACACCTTC
- | TRBD1 | 14 | TRBJ1-6 | TRBV7-2 | CASSLGTDNSPLHF | TGTGCCAGCAGCCTCGGGACAGACAATTCACCCCTCCACTTT
- | - | 14 | TRBJ1-5 | TRBV19 | CASRPRSAGQPQHF | TGTGCCAGTAGGCCCAGGTCGGCAGGACAGCCCCAGCATTTT
- | TRBD1 | 15 | TRBJ1-6 | TRBV9 | CASSASGTDNSPLHF | TGTGCCAGCAGCGCCTCCGGGACAGATAATTCACCCCTCCACTTT
few | - | 14 | TRBJ1-4 | TRBV11-2 | CASSPNRVGEKLFF | TGTGCCAGCAGCCCGAACAGGGTTGGGGAAAAACTGTTTTTT
once | - | 14 | TRBJ2-7 | TRBV27 | CASSLTAASYEQYF | TGTGCCAGCAGTTTGACAGCCGCCTCCTACGAGCAGTACTTC
- | TRBD2 | 14 | TRBJ2-5 | TRBV20-1 | CSASPSGGRETQYF | TGCAGTGCTAGTCCTAGCGGGGGCCGGGAGACCCAGTACTTC
- | TRBD1 | 15 | TRBJ1-5 | TRBV6-5 | CASIRDREHNQPQHF | TGTGCCAGCATAAGGGACAGGGAACACAATCAGCCCCAGCATTTT
- | TRBD2 | 16 | TRBJ2-1 | TRBV5-4 | CASSLGGGGTYNEQFF | TGTGCCAGCAGCTTAGGCGGCGGGGGGACCTACAATGAGCAGTTCTTC
- | - | 13 | TRBJ1-2 | TRBV5-4 | CASSNGTYYGYTF | TGTGCCAGCAGTAACGGGACATACTATGGCTACACCTTC